The entry below gives a single T cell receptor beta chain sequence along with its context. Its antigen remains unknown. The data stem from a study of identical twins. Study-level results: Instead of following the same donors, the conclusions were based on cross-sectional statistical analysis. There were fewer insertions in abundant cord blood beta clonotypes, but memory repertoires showed no such pattern.

Via MiXCR, TCRdb re-called the 5' RACE reads, giving one row per CDR3 protein. The sample shows some 570,000 distinct CDR3 sequences, more than 20% of them seen only once. These data were also reused for a study on yellow fever vaccine responses in identical twins.

This receptor was obtained from a woman under 30 in good health. Sequencing was done on a sample of CD4+ T cells sorted from blood.

Written as DNA, the CDR3 is TGTGCCAGCAGCACGGGCCTGTCCGGGGAGCTGTTTTTT. The encoded protein is CASSTGLSGELFF. The chain employs TRBV7-3 and TRBJ2-2; D is unclear. The CDR3 consists of 13 residues. Germline V gene sequence: CDR1 SGHTA, CDR2 FQGTGA. Trimming took off 5 bases at V and 6 bases at J, with 10 bases between the two ends.